This T cell receptor beta chain emerged from a study of glioma-infiltrating T cells. The iRepertoire nested amplicon-rescue multiplex PCR amplified TCR alpha and beta CDR3s from RNA. MiXCR, applied by TCRdb to the multiplex PCR reads, yields one record per CDR3 protein. The sample shows 40,000 or so distinct CDR3 sequences, about 22% of them seen only once. Points on this clonotype: Its antigen is still unknown. One base away lies a much larger clone, so this may be a sequencing read error.

Study results and limitations: Tissue-blood divergence was below expectation in non-neoplastic patients, above in gliomas.

The J segment lost 6 bases and the V segment lost 3 bases, leaving 7 bases of the junction unmatched. This CDR3 has 14 residues. Germline-derived CDR1 and CDR2 are MRHNA and SNTAGT. The sample comprised glioma tissue, nonneoplastic brain tissue, or PBMCs (not recorded which). The sequence derives from a human donor with low-grade glioma or glioblastoma, undergoing nonglioma brain surgery, or in good health (not recorded which). The rearrangement links TRBV6-4 to TRBJ2-7, with TRBD2 matching over 8 bases. The CDR3 nucleotides read TGTGCCAGCAGTGAAAGAGCGGGAGTATGCGAGCAGTACTTC. Protein product: CASSERAGVCEQYF.